The clone carrying this T cell receptor (beta chain) was detected a few times. This sample is drawn from a study of T-cell memory formation after mild COVID-19. Overall study context: Clusters of TCRs were largely donor specific.

The germline V gene has CDR1 SGDLS and CDR2 YYNGEE. Trimming shortened V by 3 bases and J by 3 bases, and 15 bases separated the two germline ends. The CDR3 covers 15 residues. MiXCR, applied by TCRdb to the 5' RACE reads, yields one record per CDR3 protein. This sample has roughly 600,000 distinct CDR3 sequences, with approximately 18% found just once. The rearrangement links TRBV9 to TRBJ1-1; D might be TRBD1 (6 bases). The sample consisted of PBMCs or a T cell subset sorted from them (not recorded which). The TCR comes from an adult woman who had mild COVID-19 (a few samples of this study predate the infection). Cell type and time point are not known. CDR3 bases: TGTGCCAGCAGCGCAACAGGGCCGTGGGACACTGAAGCTTTCTTT. Its translation is CASSATGPWDTEAFF.